These 18 T cell receptor beta chains were all obtained from the same sample, sequenced in a study of identical twins. TCRdb redid the calling of the 5' RACE reads with MiXCR, one entry per CDR3 protein. The sample holds roughly 1.6 million distinct CDR3 sequences, roughly a third seen once. Sequenced input: cord blood. All receptors come from a newborn girl in good health.

This clonotype came up many times. This sequence joins TRBV12-3 or TRBV12-4 and TRBJ1-2, with 7 bases matching TRBD1. V dropped 4 bases and J dropped 4; count of bases not matched to a gene: 6. The CDR3 is made up of 14 amino acids. CDR3 nucleotide sequence: TGTGCCAGCAGTTCGAACAGGGGAGGCTATGGCTACACCTTC. Protein: CASSSNRGGYGYTF.

The chain has TRBV12-3 or TRBV12-4 and TRBJ2-1, with D possibly TRBD2 on 6 matching bases. The J call may be incorrect, as the DNA end agrees better with TRBJ2-7. The CDR3 loop spans 16 amino acids. CDR3 in amino acids: CASSLAARGNYNEQYF. In DNA form, the CDR3 reads TGTGCCAGCAGTTTAGCGGCTCGCGGGAACTACAATGAGCAGTACTTC.

The chain links TRBV20-1 to TRBJ1-4, with D unresolved. From germline, CDR1 is DFQATT and CDR2 SNEGSKA (reference sequence). The length of the CDR3 is 11 residues. The V end lost 1 base, the J end lost 8 bases, and 5 bases lay between the germline ends. The CDR3 region has the DNA TGCAGTGCTAGAGGGGAGGAAAAACTGTTTTTT. It codes for CSARGEEKLFF.

The rearrangement joins TRBV4-2 to TRBJ2-1; unclear D gene. CDR3 length equals 15 residues. The germline V gene has CDR1 LGHNA and CDR2 YNFKEQ. Trimming pared 4 bases from V and 6 bases from J, leaving 16 bases between. DNA for the CDR3: TGTGCCAGCAGCCCACGGGCAAATAACTTCAATGAGCAGTTCTTC. This encodes CASSPRANNFNEQFF.

The rearrangement links TRBV3-1 to TRBJ1-1; D unclear. Trimming left V 2 bases short and J 11 bases short, with 18 bases between. CDR1 LGHDT and CDR2 YNNKEL come from the germline V gene (reference sequence). The CDR3 is 14 residues long. The DNA of the CDR3 is TGTGCCAGCAGCCAAAGAGGAATTGGACTTCAGGCTTTCTTT. This encodes CASSQRGIGLQAFF.

The chain recombines TRBV20-1 with TRBJ1-4, with D uncertain. Germline-derived CDR1 and CDR2 are DFQATT and SNEGSKA (reference sequence). V gave up 3 bases and J gave up 1 base, with 15 bases separating them. CDR3 size: 16 residues. The CDR3, as DNA: TGCAGTGCTAGGCTGCGCGGGTACGGAACTAATGAAAAACTGTTTTTT. It is translated as CSARLRGYGTNEKLFF.

This rearrangement joins TRBV3-1 to TRBJ2-7; 8 nucleotides agree with TRBD1. Germline CDR1 reads LGHDT; CDR2 reads YNNKEL (reference sequence). The CDR3 totals 16 residues. Trimming cost V 1 base and J 0 bases; bases outside gene matches: 5. CDR3 in DNA: TGTGCCAGCAGCCAAGTTATACAGGGGGGCTCCTACGAGCAGTACTTC. It codes for CASSQVIQGGSYEQYF.

This chain uses TRBV6-6 with TRBJ2-3; 13 bases align to TRBD2. Germline assignment: CDR1 MNHNY and CDR2 SVGAGI (reference sequence). The CDR3 runs to 17 residues. Trimming removed 2 bases from V and 1 base from J; junction bases left unmatched: 3. The CDR3 protein is CASSYGLAGARTDTQYF. CDR3 sequence (DNA): TGTGCCAGCAGTTACGGACTAGCGGGGGCCCGCACAGATACGCAGTATTTT.

This clonotype came up a few times. This chain uses TRBV24-1 with TRBJ2-1, with D unclear. This CDR3 spans 13 amino acids. Germline CDR1 and CDR2: KGHDR and SFDVKD. Trimming took off 0 bases at V and 9 bases at J, with 8 bases between the two ends. The CDR3, as DNA: TGTGCCACCAGTGATTTGGGGCCGCCTGAGCAGTTCTTC. Its protein is CATSDLGPPEQFF.

The V call is TRBV18, the J call TRBJ2-3, with D perhaps given as TRBD1 or TRBD2 (6 bases each). The ends were cut back, 3 bases at V and 1 base at J, with 14 bases in the middle. The CDR3 totals 16 residues. Looked up from germline, CDR1 is KGHSH and CDR2 is LQKENI. The CDR3 nucleotides are TGTGCCAGCTCACCGAACGGGGGCGGGGGCACAGATACGCAGTATTTT. This translates into CASSPNGGGGTDTQYF.

This clonotype was counted a few times. The chain couples TRBV9 to TRBJ1-1, with D perhaps matching TRBD1 (6 bases). Germline V gives CDR1 SGDLS, CDR2 YYNGEE. There are 15 residues in the CDR3. V lost 1 base and J 4 bases, leaving 14 bases between the germline ends. CDR3 region: CASSVFGSRGTEAFF. The CDR3, as DNA: TGTGCCAGCAGCGTATTTGGGTCCAGGGGCACTGAAGCTTTCTTT.

This clonotype turned up a few times. V and J are TRBV7-9 and TRBJ1-1; maybe TRBD1 (6 bases). The V end was cut by 1 base, the J end by 4 bases, with 13 bases between. The CDR3 spans 15 residues. Germline CDR1 SEHNR, CDR2 FQNEAQ (reference sequence). The CDR3 reads CASSLGHRVGTEAFF. The CDR3 nucleotides are TGTGCCAGCAGCTTAGGGCACAGGGTGGGCACTGAAGCTTTCTTT. Full variable domain (rest looked up from reference TRBV7-9 and TRBJ1-1): DTGVSQNPRHKITKRGQNVTFRCDPISEHNRLYWYRQTLGQGPEFLTYFQNEAQLEKSRLLSDRFSAERPKGSFSTLEIQRTEQGDSAMYLCASSLGHRVGTEAFFGQGTRLTVV.

CDR3 in DNA: TGTGCCATCTCTGAGGGCAGAGAAGGCACTGAAGCTTTCTTT. Amino acids: CAISEGREGTEAFF. The rearrangement uses TRBV10-3 and TRBJ1-1, with D unclear. Trimming cost V 8 bases and J 4 bases, with 17 bases left between them. Germline-derived CDR1 and CDR2 are ENHRY and SYGVKD. The CDR3 loop spans 14 amino acids.

This chain links TRBV2 with TRBJ1-6, with D perhaps TRBD1 (6 bases). CDR1 and CDR2 (germline): SNHLY, FYNNEI. The germline V and J ends were trimmed by 6 bases and 7 bases, with 13 bases remaining between them. The CDR3 extends over 14 amino acids. The CDR3 DNA reads as TGTGCCAGCAGGACAGGTCTGGGGAATTCACCCCTCCACTTT. Amino acids: CASRTGLGNSPLHF.

The chain carries TRBV10-3 and TRBJ1-6, with 10 bases lining up with TRBD1. The V gene's germline CDR1 is ENHRY and CDR2 SYGVKD. The CDR3 length is 17 residues. V shed 1 base and J 0 bases; nucleotides not matched to a gene: 0. CDR3 in amino acids: CAISEWTGGSYNSPLHF. In DNA form, the CDR3 reads TGTGCCATCAGTGAGTGGACAGGGGGCTCCTATAATTCACCCCTCCACTTT.

The chain joins TRBV11-2 to TRBJ2-7; possibly TRBD1 or TRBD2 for D (5 bases each). With 1 base removed from V and 2 bases from J, the gap between germline ends came to 30 bases. The CDR3 is made up of 21 amino acids. Germline CDR1 and CDR2: SGHAT and FQNNGV. In nucleotides, the CDR3 is TGTGCCAGCAGCTTAGTATTTAGCTCCTCGAGGCCTCGGGACGGGGCCTACGAGCAGTACTTC. As protein: CASSLVFSSSRPRDGAYEQYF.

This clonotype was observed a few times. J is TRBJ2-3 and V is TRBV6-5; TRBD2 agrees at 9 bases. CDR3 size: 19 residues. Per germline, CDR1 MNHEY and CDR2 SVGAGI. V shed 0 bases, J shed 2 bases, and the junction held 12 bases outside the gene matches. As DNA, the CDR3 is TGTGCCAGCAGTTACTCAAAAGGGACTAGCAGGTCCTACACAGATACGCAGTATTTT. This encodes CASSYSKGTSRSYTDTQYF.

The chain couples TRBV15 to TRBJ1-1; the D gene is possibly TRBD1 (6 bases). V lost 1 base to trimming and J lost 1 base, with 13 bases between them. The CDR3 consists of 16 residues. CDR1 is LNHNV and CDR2 is YYDKDF in the germline V gene (reference sequence). The CDR3 sequence: CATSRVPGAGNTEAFF. CDR3 in DNA: TGTGCCACCAGCAGAGTTCCAGGGGCTGGGAACACTGAAGCTTTCTTT. The full variable domain, completed using reference TRBV15 and TRBJ1-1, is DAMVIQNPRYQVTQFGKPVTLSCSQTLNHNVMYWYQQKSSQAPKLLFHYYDKDFNNEADTPDNFQSRRPNTSFCFLDIRSPGLGDTAMYLCATSRVPGAGNTEAFFGQGTRLTVV.